These T cell receptor beta chains were read from a single sample in a study of cytomegalovirus exposure and HLA in healthy donors. Repertoires were generated with immunoSEQ multiplex PCR, while TCRdb's copy carries only in-frame clones and drops some. The sample table includes under 200,000 clones. Source material: PBMCs. The receptors here all came from a man in his thirties or forties in good health and CMV-seronegative. The CDR3 runs from the conserved cysteine through the conserved F or W. The D gene is left open where the match is weak.

cdr3_nt: TGTGCCAGCAGCGTAGCAAGGCGGAGCACAGATACGCAGTATTTT
cdr3_aa: CASSVARRSTDTQYF
j_call: TRBJ2-3
d_call: .
v_call: TRBV9

cdr3_nt: TGTGCTAGTGGTTTGGTCGGGACAGGACCAGATACGCAGTATTTT
cdr3_aa: CASGLVGTGPDTQYF
j_call: TRBJ2-3
d_call: TRBD1
v_call: TRBV12-5

cdr3_nt: TGTGCCAGCTCGGGGAACAGGGGGCATTCTGAAGCTTTCTTT
cdr3_aa: CASSGNRGHSEAFF
j_call: TRBJ1-1
d_call: TRBD1
v_call: TRBV18

cdr3_nt: TGTGCCAGCAGCCAAGGGACTAGCGGGAGGGCAGGGCAGTACTTC
cdr3_aa: CASSQGTSGRAGQYF
j_call: TRBJ2-7
d_call: TRBD2
v_call: TRBV4-2

cdr3_nt: TGTGCCAGCAGCGGGGGCATGCGGGGGGAGATGGATAGGAACACAGATACGCAGTATTTT
cdr3_aa: CASSGGMRGEMDRNTDTQYF
j_call: TRBJ2-3
d_call: TRBD2
v_call: TRBV9

cdr3_nt: TGCGCCAGCAGCTTGGACACAGCCTACGAGCAGTACTTC
cdr3_aa: CASSLDTAYEQYF
j_call: TRBJ2-7
d_call: .
v_call: TRBV5-1

cdr3_nt: TGCGCCAGCAGCTCAGGTCAAAATCCGGGACTAGACGAGCAGTACTTC
cdr3_aa: CASSSGQNPGLDEQYF
j_call: TRBJ2-7
d_call: TRBD2
v_call: TRBV5-1

cdr3_nt: TGTGCCAGCAGCACAGGCCTTAATCAGCCCCAGCATTTT
cdr3_aa: CASSTGLNQPQHF
j_call: TRBJ1-5
d_call: .
v_call: TRBV28

cdr3_nt: TGTGCCATCAGTGATCCCGGACAGGGTTACAATGAGCAGTTCTTC
cdr3_aa: CAISDPGQGYNEQFF
j_call: TRBJ2-1
d_call: TRBD1
v_call: TRBV10-3

cdr3_nt: TGTGCCAGCAGCTTGGCCAATGGAGGGGTGGAAAAACTGTTTTTT
cdr3_aa: CASSLANGGVEKLFF
j_call: TRBJ1-4
d_call: .
v_call: TRBV5-4

cdr3_nt: TGCGCCAGCAGCCAATTGATAGCGAGTTCAGATACGCAGTATTTT
cdr3_aa: CASSQLIASSDTQYF
j_call: TRBJ2-3
d_call: .
v_call: TRBV4-1

cdr3_nt: TGTGCCAGCAGCCAAGGAGCGGGGGGTACAGATACGCAGTATTTT
cdr3_aa: CASSQGAGGTDTQYF
j_call: TRBJ2-3
d_call: TRBD2
v_call: TRBV11-2

cdr3_nt: TGTGCCAGCAGTGTATCAGACACCCGGTATTTT
cdr3_aa: CASSVSDTRYF
j_call: TRBJ1-3
d_call: .
v_call: TRBV25-1

cdr3_nt: TGCGCCAGCAGTGTAGGCGTGGACTCCGGCTACACCTTC
cdr3_aa: CASSVGVDSGYTF
j_call: TRBJ1-2
d_call: .
v_call: TRBV10-1

cdr3_nt: TGCGCCAGCAGCTTGGGACTAGCGGGGAGCACAGATACGCAGTATTTT
cdr3_aa: CASSLGLAGSTDTQYF
j_call: TRBJ2-3
d_call: TRBD2
v_call: TRBV5-1

cdr3_nt: TGTGCCAGCAGCTTCTCCTCCCTAGACAGGGGGCCCTATGGCTACACCTTC
cdr3_aa: CASSFSSLDRGPYGYTF
j_call: TRBJ1-2
d_call: TRBD1
v_call: TRBV7-2

cdr3_nt: TGTGCCAGCAGGGCACCGAACACTGAAGCTTTCTTT
cdr3_aa: CASRAPNTEAFF
j_call: TRBJ1-1
d_call: .
v_call: TRBV6-5

cdr3_nt: TGTGCCACCAGCAGGGGCGAGACAGGATATGGCTACACCTTC
cdr3_aa: CATSRGETGYGYTF
j_call: TRBJ1-2
d_call: .
v_call: TRBV15

cdr3_nt: TGTGCCACCACCCAAGCCTCCCTCCTCTACAATGAGCAGTTCTTC
cdr3_aa: CATTQASLLYNEQFF
j_call: TRBJ2-1
d_call: .
v_call: TRBV15

cdr3_nt: TGTGCCGCCCACAGAATGAACACCGGGGAGCTGTTTTTT
cdr3_aa: CAAHRMNTGELFF
j_call: TRBJ2-2
d_call: .
v_call: TRBV28

cdr3_nt: TGTGCCAGCAGTAAGACAGGGTATGACACTGAAGCTTTCTTT
cdr3_aa: CASSKTGYDTEAFF
j_call: TRBJ1-1
d_call: TRBD1
v_call: TRBV6-5

cdr3_nt: TGTGCCAGCAGCTTAGAACGGAGCTCTGGAAACACCATATATTTT
cdr3_aa: CASSLERSSGNTIYF
j_call: TRBJ1-3
d_call: .
v_call: TRBV7-6

cdr3_nt: TGCGCCAGCAGGGCGGGACTAGCGGGAGCAAGGCCCTACAATGAGCAGTTCTTC
cdr3_aa: CASRAGLAGARPYNEQFF
j_call: TRBJ2-1
d_call: TRBD2
v_call: TRBV10-2

cdr3_nt: TGTGCCTGGAGTGTGGGACTAGCGGGTCTCTCCTACGAGCAGTACTTC
cdr3_aa: CAWSVGLAGLSYEQYF
j_call: TRBJ2-7
d_call: TRBD2
v_call: TRBV30

cdr3_nt: TGTGCTAGTGGTTTCCCCCGGGATTCGAATAATTCACCCCTCCACTTT
cdr3_aa: CASGFPRDSNNSPLHF
j_call: TRBJ1-6
d_call: .
v_call: TRBV12-5

cdr3_nt: TGTGCCAGCAGCCCGAACAGTGGCCCCAGGTATGGCTACACCTTC
cdr3_aa: CASSPNSGPRYGYTF
j_call: TRBJ1-2
d_call: .
v_call: TRBV11-3

cdr3_nt: TGTGCCAGCATGCAGGACAATCAGCCCCAGCATTTT
cdr3_aa: CASMQDNQPQHF
j_call: TRBJ1-5
d_call: .
v_call: TRBV2

cdr3_nt: TGTGCCAGCAGTTTCAGGGGGCTGGAGTTCTTC
cdr3_aa: CASSFRGLEFF
j_call: TRBJ2-1
d_call: TRBD1
v_call: TRBV28

cdr3_nt: TGTGCCAGCACCCGGGCTAACTATGGCTACACCTTC
cdr3_aa: CASTRANYGYTF
j_call: TRBJ1-2
d_call: .
v_call: TRBV11-3

cdr3_nt: TGTGCCAGTAGTGCTCAGGGTTATGGCTACACCTTC
cdr3_aa: CASSAQGYGYTF
j_call: TRBJ1-2
d_call: .
v_call: TRBV19

cdr3_nt: TGTGCCGGACGGACAGGGATTGACAACGAGCAGTACTTC
cdr3_aa: CAGRTGIDNEQYF
j_call: TRBJ2-7
d_call: TRBD1
v_call: TRBV2

cdr3_nt: TGTGCCAGTAGTTTGAGCTTCGTCGTCAATGAGCAGTTCTTC
cdr3_aa: CASSLSFVVNEQFF
j_call: TRBJ2-1
d_call: .
v_call: TRBV19

cdr3_nt: TGTGCCAGCAGTGAGACGGGACTAGCGGGAGTCGGGGAGCTGTTTTTT
cdr3_aa: CASSETGLAGVGELFF
j_call: TRBJ2-2
d_call: TRBD2
v_call: TRBV25-1

cdr3_nt: TGCGCCAGCAGCTTGGCAGGGCAGCAGCCCCAGCATTTT
cdr3_aa: CASSLAGQQPQHF
j_call: TRBJ1-5
d_call: .
v_call: TRBV5-1

cdr3_nt: TGCGCCAGCCGGGACAGGGGGGAGACCCAGTACTTC
cdr3_aa: CASRDRGETQYF
j_call: TRBJ2-5
d_call: TRBD1
v_call: TRBV5-1

cdr3_nt: TGTGCCAGCAGTTTCCAGGGGGGCCCAGGAGAGCAGTACTTC
cdr3_aa: CASSFQGGPGEQYF
j_call: TRBJ2-7
d_call: .
v_call: TRBV28

cdr3_nt: TGTGCCAGCAGCGCCGGGACAGGGAATCAGCCCCAGCATTTT
cdr3_aa: CASSAGTGNQPQHF
j_call: TRBJ1-5
d_call: TRBD1
v_call: TRBV7-9

cdr3_nt: TGTGCCAGCCGGGGACTACCCTACGAGCAGTACTTC
cdr3_aa: CASRGLPYEQYF
j_call: TRBJ2-7
d_call: TRBD2
v_call: TRBV27

cdr3_nt: TGTGCCAGCAGCATACACCGGGACAGGGAGTACTTC
cdr3_aa: CASSIHRDREYF
j_call: TRBJ2-7
d_call: TRBD1
v_call: TRBV5-6

cdr3_nt: TGTGCCAGTAGGGTGACAGGGGTCAGCAATCAGCCCCAGCATTTT
cdr3_aa: CASRVTGVSNQPQHF
j_call: TRBJ1-5
d_call: TRBD1
v_call: TRBV19

cdr3_nt: TGTGCCAGCAGCTGGGGACTAGCGGGTATACAATCCTACAATGAGCAGTTCTTC
cdr3_aa: CASSWGLAGIQSYNEQFF
j_call: TRBJ2-1
d_call: TRBD2
v_call: TRBV5-4

cdr3_nt: TGTGCCAGTAGAGGCAGGGGCTCTGGAAACACCATATATTTT
cdr3_aa: CASRGRGSGNTIYF
j_call: TRBJ1-3
d_call: .
v_call: TRBV19